This passage covers 15 T cell receptor beta chains from one sample sequenced in a study of cytomegalovirus exposure and HLA in healthy donors. The PCR made use of 60 Vbeta and 13 Jbeta primers. Repertoires were generated with immunoSEQ multiplex PCR, while TCRdb's copy carries only in-frame clones and drops some. The sample contains approximately 100,000 clones, around 67% of which appear only once. Sequenced sample: PBMCs. The receptors derive from a human donor in good health.

The chain carries TRBV4-2 and TRBJ2-7; 7 nucleotides align to TRBD1. From germline, CDR1 is LGHNA and CDR2 YNFKEQ. The CDR3 is 15 residues long. Losses at the gene ends were 6 bases for V and 1 base for J; bases not matched to a gene: 9. Here the CDR3 reads CASSPRTGLSYEQYF. CDR3 DNA: TGTGCCAGCAGTCCCCGGACAGGATTATCCTACGAGCAGTACTTC.

V usage is TRBV19 and J usage is TRBJ1-6; TRBD1 matches 10 bases. CDR1 and CDR2 (germline): LNHDA, SQIVND (reference sequence). Unmatched junction bases numbered 13, after V lost 8 bases and J lost 6 bases. The CDR3 loop spans 17 amino acids. The CDR3 region has the DNA TGTGCCAGTCAGGTCGCTGGGACAGGGGTTTTTAATTCACCCCTCCACTTT. Protein: CASQVAGTGVFNSPLHF.

This clone was recorded only once. The genes are TRBV7-2 and TRBJ1-5; a weak D match, TRBD1 (6 bases). Germline V gene data show CDR1 as SGHTA and CDR2 as FQGNSA. The V end was cut by 2 bases, the J end by 2 bases, with 7 bases between. The CDR3 has 14 residues. The CDR3 sequence: CASSLYRGNQPQHF. CDR3 nucleotides: TGTGCCAGCAGCTTATACAGGGGCAATCAGCCCCAGCATTTT.

As regards this clone: Other DNA sequences in the sample encode the same CDR3. V usage is TRBV5-1 and J usage is TRBJ2-3; 10 bases map to TRBD1. CDR1 and CDR2 from the germline V gene are SGHRS and YFSETQ. This CDR3 spans 14 amino acids. V lost 4 bases to trimming and J lost 3 bases; unmatched junction nucleotides: 2. As DNA, the CDR3 is TGCGCCAGCAGCACGGGACAGGGGACAGATACGCAGTATTTT. It encodes CASSTGQGTDTQYF.

The gene calls are TRBV4-2 and TRBJ1-3, with 9 bases lining up with TRBD1. V was pared by 3 bases and J by 7 bases, with 10 bases of the junction left unmatched. The CDR3 covers 16 residues. Germline V lookup: CDR1 LGHNA, CDR2 YNFKEQ. In DNA form, the CDR3 reads TGTGCCAGCAGCCAGATTGGGACAGGGTGGGCGAACACCATATATTTT. It specifies CASSQIGTGWANTIYF.

The J gene is TRBJ2-2, the V gene TRBV9; 7 nucleotides align to TRBD1. V was pared by 1 base and J by 9 bases, with 9 bases of the junction left unmatched. The CDR3 extends over 15 amino acids. Looked up from germline, CDR1 is SGDLS and CDR2 is YYNGEE. The CDR3 DNA reads TGTGCCAGCAGCGTATGGGACAGCCCAACGAGGGAGCTGTTTTTT. This sequence encodes CASSVWDSPTRELFF.

V and J are TRBV29-1 and TRBJ1-1; possibly TRBD1 for D (5 bases). The germline CDR1 and CDR2 sequences are SQVTM and ANQGSEA. The CDR3 spans 15 residues. V was cut by 3 bases and J by 2 bases, with 16 bases left in between. DNA of the CDR3: TGCAGCGTTGACCGCCAGGGTGAAGGTAACACTGAAGCTTTCTTT. Protein: CSVDRQGEGNTEAFF.

This rearrangement joins TRBV28 to TRBJ1-2; possible D gene TRBD1, 5 bases. CDR3 length: 14 amino acids. The ends were cut back, 8 bases at V and 0 bases at J, with 13 bases in the middle. Germline V gives CDR1 MDHEN, CDR2 SYDVKM. CDR3 bases: TGTGCCAGCCCCGACAGACTTCCTAACTATGGCTACACCTTC. Amino acid sequence: CASPDRLPNYGYTF.

The J gene is TRBJ2-5, the V gene TRBV9, with 8 bases matching TRBD1. J was trimmed by 2 bases and V by 3 bases; bases with no gene match: 6. The CDR3 contains 15 residues. CDR1 and CDR2 from the germline V gene are SGDLS and YYNGEE. Here the CDR3 reads CASSAMTGVQETQYF. In DNA, the CDR3 is TGTGCCAGCAGCGCTATGACAGGGGTACAAGAGACCCAGTACTTC.

This rearrangement joins TRBV18 to TRBJ1-1, with D unclear. V lost 4 bases, J lost 5 bases, and 11 bases lay in between. Germline values: CDR1 KGHSH, CDR2 LQKENI. The CDR3 is 13 residues long. Written as DNA, the CDR3 is TGTGCCAGCTCACTCTCGGCGGAAACTGAAGCTTTCTTT. Translation gives CASSLSAETEAFF.

The J gene is TRBJ1-1, the V gene TRBV6-5, with a weak D call TRBD1 (5 bases). CDR1 is MNHEY and CDR2 is SVGAGI in the germline V gene. The CDR3 runs 14 residues. Trimming removed 5 bases at V and 3 bases at J, with 13 bases between. The DNA for the CDR3 is TGTGCCAGCAGTCGGCCGACAGATTACACTGAAGCTTTCTTT. It specifies CASSRPTDYTEAFF.

The chain joins TRBV9 to TRBJ1-1; 10 nucleotides agree with TRBD1. The trim removed 3 bases at V and 1 base at J, leaving 3 bases unmatched. CDR3 size: 15 residues. The V gene's germline CDR1 is SGDLS and CDR2 YYNGEE. The CDR3 reads CASSEGQGPNTEAFF. The CDR3 DNA sequence: TGTGCCAGCAGCGAGGGACAGGGGCCGAACACTGAAGCTTTCTTT.

This clone was observed once. The chain has TRBV9 and TRBJ2-3; 9 bases agree with TRBD2. CDR1 and CDR2 from the germline V gene are SGDLS and YYNGEE. Trimming at V came to 0 bases and at J to 0 bases, leaving 2 bases not matched to a gene. This CDR3 comprises 16 residues. The CDR3 DNA reads TGTGCCAGCAGCGTAGGACTAGCGGCTAGCACAGATACGCAGTATTTT. It specifies CASSVGLAASTDTQYF.

The chain carries TRBV5-4 and TRBJ2-1, with TRBD2 as a possible D gene (5 bases). The V gene lost 4 bases and the J gene lost 0 bases, with 20 bases spanning the gap. The germline gives CDR1 SGHNT, CDR2 YYREEE (reference sequence). This CDR3 contains 18 residues. Written as DNA, the CDR3 is TGTGCCAGCAGCCCCGGAGGTTCCTCTTTTAGCTCCTACAATGAGCAGTTCTTC. Its protein product is CASSPGGSSFSSYNEQFF.

This clone turned up a few times. This chain uses TRBV14 with TRBJ2-7; TRBD1 agrees at 7 bases. The V gene end was trimmed by 2 bases and the J gene end by 3 bases; junction bases not matched to a gene: 10. The CDR3 contains 16 residues. Per germline, CDR1 SGHDN and CDR2 FVKESK. The CDR3 DNA reads as TGTGCCAGCAGCCAATCTATAGCCCGACAGGGCTACGAGCAGTACTTC. This sequence encodes CASSQSIARQGYEQYF.